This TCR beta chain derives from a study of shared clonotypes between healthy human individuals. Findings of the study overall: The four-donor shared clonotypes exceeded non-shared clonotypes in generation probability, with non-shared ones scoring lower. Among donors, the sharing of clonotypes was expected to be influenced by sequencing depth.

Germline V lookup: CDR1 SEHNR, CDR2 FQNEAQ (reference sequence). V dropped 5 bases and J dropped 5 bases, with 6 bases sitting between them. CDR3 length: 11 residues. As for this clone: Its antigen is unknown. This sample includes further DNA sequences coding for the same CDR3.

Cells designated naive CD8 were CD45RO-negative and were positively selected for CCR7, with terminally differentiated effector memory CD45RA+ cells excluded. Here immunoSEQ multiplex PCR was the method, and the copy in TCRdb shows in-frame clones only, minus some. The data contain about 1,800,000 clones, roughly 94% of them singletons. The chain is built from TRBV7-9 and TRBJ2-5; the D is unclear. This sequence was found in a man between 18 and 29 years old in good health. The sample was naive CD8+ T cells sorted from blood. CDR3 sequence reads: CASSPLETQYF. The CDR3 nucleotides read TGTGCCAGCAGCCCCCTGGAGACCCAGTACTTC.